A single sample is the source of the 14 T cell receptor beta chains below, sequenced in a study of blood T cell repertoires in COVID-19. Clones were read by immunoSEQ multiplex PCR, and TCRdb kept only the in-frame ones, dropping some. The sample includes over 450,000 clones, roughly nine tenths of them seen just once. Material: peripheral blood. Source of these receptors: a man aged 18 to 30 with COVID-19, enrolled during active disease.

The rearrangement uses TRBV7-2 and TRBJ2-7; no clear D gene. CDR1 SGHTA and CDR2 FQGNSA come from the germline V gene. Trimming took off 8 bases at V and 0 bases at J, with 11 bases between the two ends. The CDR3 is 13 residues long. The chain's CDR3 is CASGEMLSYEQYF. The CDR3 DNA is TGTGCCAGCGGTGAGATGCTCTCCTACGAGCAGTACTTC.

V usage is TRBV11-3 and J usage is TRBJ1-1, with 9 bases fitting TRBD1. Trimming removed 1 base from V and 3 bases from J; junction bases left unmatched: 3. Germline assignment: CDR1 SGHNT and CDR2 YENEEA. The CDR3 spans 15 residues. CDR3 amino acids: CASSLGGTGYTEAFF. The CDR3 region has the DNA TGTGCCAGCAGCTTAGGAGGGACAGGGTACACTGAAGCTTTCTTT.

The chain joins TRBV6-2 or TRBV6-3 to TRBJ1-5; possible D gene TRBD1, 6 bases. Trimming stripped 3 bases from V and 2 bases from J, with 14 bases between. The CDR3 runs to 16 residues. Per germline, CDR1 MNHEY and CDR2 SVGEGT. The CDR3 DNA reads TGTGCCAGCAGTTATGCCCGGGACAAGGGCAATCAGCCCCAGCATTTT. Translating gives CASSYARDKGNQPQHF.

J is TRBJ1-4 and V is TRBV10-2; no reliable D call. The CDR3 covers 15 residues. Trimming shortened V by 6 bases and J by 5 bases, and 16 bases separated the two germline ends. Germline values: CDR1 WSHSY, CDR2 SAAADI. The CDR3 protein is CASRGGGGLNEKLFF. The CDR3 nucleotides are TGCGCCAGCAGAGGAGGCGGAGGGCTCAATGAAAAACTGTTTTTT.

The CDR3 loop reads CASSLKGGDTQYF. Here the CDR3 DNA reads TGTGCCAGCAGCTTGAAAGGAGGAGATACGCAGTATTTT. The chain couples TRBV13 to TRBJ2-3, with D perhaps matching TRBD2 (5 bases). In germline, CDR1 is PRHDT, CDR2 FYEKMQ (reference sequence). This CDR3 region has 13 residues. V was clipped by 3 bases and J by 5 bases, with 9 bases between them.

The chain links TRBV6-5 to TRBJ2-3; 8 bases map to TRBD2. Trimming took 4 bases from V and 5 from J; bases not matched to a gene: 8. The CDR3 is made up of 15 amino acids. The germline CDR1 and CDR2 sequences are MNHEY and SVGAGI. The CDR3 nucleotides are TGTGCCAGCAGTTTCTATAGCGGGACTAAAGATACGCAGTATTTT. Translated, it gives CASSFYSGTKDTQYF.

CDR3 region: CASSYQGLDTQYF. The CDR3 region has the DNA TGTGCCAGCAGTTATCAGGGTTTGGATACGCAGTATTTT. The V gene is TRBV12-3 or TRBV12-4, the J gene TRBJ2-3; possible D gene TRBD1, 5 bases. The V end lost 4 bases, the J end lost 6 bases, and 11 bases lay between the germline ends. This CDR3 spans 13 amino acids.

Here the CDR3 DNA reads TGCGCCAGCAGTACTAGTTCCTACGAGCAGTACTTC. This sequence encodes CASSTSSYEQYF. V usage is TRBV10-1 and J usage is TRBJ2-7; weak D call: TRBD2 (5 bases). The germline V and J ends were trimmed by 5 bases and 1 base, with 6 bases remaining between them. The CDR3 length is 12 residues. CDR1 is WNHNN and CDR2 is SYGVQD in the germline V gene (reference sequence).

The CDR3 nucleotides read TGTGCCAGCAGCCTCCGACTAGCGGGGTTAGAGACCCAGTACTTC. This codes for CASSLRLAGLETQYF. The V gene is TRBV4-2, the J gene TRBJ2-5; 11 bases align to TRBD2. CDR1 and CDR2 (germline): LGHNA, YNFKEQ. J lost 4 bases, V lost 4 bases, and 5 bases had no gene match. The CDR3 sequence is 15 residues long.

This chain connects TRBV5-5 to TRBJ1-2; 7 bases align to TRBD1. J lost 2 bases, V lost 4 bases, and 11 bases had no gene match. The germline V gene has CDR1 SGHKS and CDR2 YYEKEE (reference sequence). The CDR3 is made up of 16 amino acids. CDR3 loop: CASSPSWTGGNYGYTF. The CDR3 DNA reads as TGTGCCAGCAGCCCCTCCTGGACAGGTGGAAACTATGGCTACACCTTC.

V is TRBV29-1 and J is TRBJ1-2; TRBD1 is a possible D gene (6 bases). The germline V and J ends were trimmed by 3 bases and 6 bases, with 14 bases remaining between them. CDR3 length equals 13 residues. The germline gives CDR1 SQVTM, CDR2 ANQGSEA. The CDR3 region is CSVDSTGLNGYTF. CDR3 nucleotide sequence: TGCAGCGTTGACTCGACAGGTCTAAATGGCTACACCTTC.

V and J are TRBV5-6 and TRBJ2-1, with 10 nucleotides matching TRBD1. Per germline, CDR1 SGHDT and CDR2 YYEEEE. V was pared by 1 base and J by 6 bases, with 1 base of the junction left unmatched. CDR3 length: 14 residues. DNA of the CDR3: TGTGCCAGCAGCTTGTGGACAGGGGGCAATGAGCAGTTCTTC. Its protein is CASSLWTGGNEQFF.

As to this clone: The same CDR3 also results from other DNA sequences found in this sample. This chain joins TRBV5-1 and TRBJ2-3; TRBD1 is a possible D gene (5 bases). CDR1 SGHRS and CDR2 YFSETQ come from the germline V gene. Trimming removed 0 bases from V and 1 base from J, with 9 bases in between. The length of the CDR3 is 15 residues. The CDR3, as DNA: TGCGCCAGCAGCTTGGAAGGGGCGGGCACAGATACGCAGTATTTT. Translating it yields CASSLEGAGTDTQYF.

This clone has a count of ten or more. The chain carries TRBV6-4 and TRBJ2-3; a possible D gene is TRBD2 (5 bases). Germline V gene sequence: CDR1 MRHNA, CDR2 SNTAGT. This CDR3 has 13 residues. Trimming cost V 5 bases and J 0 bases, with 6 bases left between them. The CDR3 loop is CASSPGSTDTQYF. Written as DNA, the CDR3 is TGTGCCAGCAGTCCGGGGAGCACAGATACGCAGTATTTT.